This TCR beta chain comes out of a study of T cell repertoires in cytomegalovirus infection. Study-level information: Through public TCR beta signatures, both CMV infection and matching HLA type were indicated.

TCRdb redid the calling of the reads with MiXCR, one entry per CDR3 protein. The sample yields hundreds of thousands of distinct CDR3 sequences, about a third seen once. The ends lost 3 bases at V and 2 bases at J; junction bases unmatched: 9. The CDR3 runs 16 residues. Germline CDR1 KGHDR, CDR2 SFDVKD. Study-wide points: Frequencies of public TCR beta families were cumulated, and this identified carriers of CMV plus the relevant HLA. The response measured ex vivo was dominated by TCR beta clonotypes (HLA-C-restricted and CMV-specific).

As for this clonotype: Its target is unknown.

The sample taken for sequencing was PBMCs. This chain uses TRBV24-1 with TRBJ2-7, with 7 bases identical to TRBD2. The TCR was taken from a human donor in good health (CMV status not recorded). Some clones in this sample may be carry-over from other donors' samples. The CDR3 is CATSDHPTTSTYEQYF. As DNA, the CDR3 is TGTGCCACCAGTGATCACCCCACGACTAGCACCTACGAGCAGTACTTC.